These T cell receptor beta chains were read from a single sample in a study of T cell responses to AZD1222 COVID-19 vaccine. This table comes from immunoSEQ multiplex PCR, and its TCRdb copy is limited to in-frame clones, with some not included. The sample yields about 180,000 clones, roughly 94% seen once. The sequencing used peripheral blood, collected 28 days after the second AZD1222 dose. All receptors derive from an adult who received the AZD1222 COVID-19 vaccine. The CDR3 runs from the conserved cysteine through the conserved F or W. Each record gives: V gene, D gene, J gene, CDR3 protein, CDR3 DNA. A D gene is named only where the DNA matches it firmly.

TRBV29-1	.	TRBJ1-2	CSVGIQSYGYTF	TGCAGCGTTGGAATTCAGAGTTATGGCTACACCTTC
TRBV18	.	TRBJ1-3	CASSPSAENTIYF	TGTGCCAGCTCACCCTCGGCGGAAAACACCATATATTTT
TRBV27	.	TRBJ1-5	CASRAGGGGNQPQHF	TGTGCCAGCCGTGCGGGGGGGGGTGGCAATCAGCCCCAGCATTTT
TRBV5-4	TRBD2	TRBJ2-1	CASSLVGLADNEQFF	TGTGCCAGCAGCTTGGTTGGACTAGCCGACAATGAGCAGTTCTTC
TRBV6-2/TRBV6-3	TRBD1	TRBJ2-1	CASSYSKSTDRGLGYNEQFF	TGTGCCAGCAGTTACTCGAAGAGTACGGACAGGGGGCTCGGGTACAATGAGCAGTTCTTC
TRBV19	.	TRBJ1-1	CASSIGGGLKGAFF	TGTGCCAGTAGTATAGGAGGCGGCCTGAAAGGAGCTTTCTTT
TRBV25-1	TRBD1	TRBJ1-2	CASSALRDRANYGYTF	TGTGCCAGCAGTGCTCTCCGGGACAGAGCTAACTATGGCTACACCTTC
TRBV10-1	.	TRBJ1-1	CASSESGPGTEAFF	TGCGCCAGCAGTGAGTCGGGTCCGGGCACTGAAGCTTTCTTT
TRBV28	.	TRBJ2-3	CASSGVSPTDTQYF	TGTGCCAGCAGTGGCGTCTCCCCCACAGATACGCAGTATTTT
TRBV6-5	.	TRBJ1-3	CASSYPLVGTIYF	TGTGCCAGCAGTTACCCCTTGGTGGGCACCATATATTTT
TRBV5-1	.	TRBJ2-2	CASNGGSLNTGELFF	TGCGCCAGTAACGGTGGCAGCTTAAACACCGGGGAGCTGTTTTTT